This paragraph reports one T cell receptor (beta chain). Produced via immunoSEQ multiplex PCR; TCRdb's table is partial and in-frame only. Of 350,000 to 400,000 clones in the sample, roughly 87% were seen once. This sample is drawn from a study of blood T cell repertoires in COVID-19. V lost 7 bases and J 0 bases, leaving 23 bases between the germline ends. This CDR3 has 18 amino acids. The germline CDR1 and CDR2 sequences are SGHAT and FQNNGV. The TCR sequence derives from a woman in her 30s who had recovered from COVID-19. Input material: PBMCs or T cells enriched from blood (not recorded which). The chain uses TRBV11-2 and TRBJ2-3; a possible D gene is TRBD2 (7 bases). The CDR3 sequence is CASTSRGADLTSTDTQYF. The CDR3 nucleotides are TGTGCCAGCACCTCACGGGGGGCCGACCTAACTAGCACAGATACGCAGTATTTT.